The entry that follows covers one T cell receptor beta chain sequence. What this receptor recognizes is not known. No base quality values were provided; no much bigger clone lies one nucleotide off. These data belong to a study of Graves' ophthalmopathy and Graves' hyperthyroidism listed by TCRdb under 2018. For context, the study as a whole: A patient counted as having stable hyperthyroidism if there was no progression to ophthalmopathy within 18 months of follow-up. To explore V-J signatures distinguishing ophthalmopathy from hyperthyroidism, a discovery set of around 97 patients (roughly 45 ophthalmopathy, some 55 stable hyperthyroidism) was enrolled. After sampling, hyperthyroidism patients received methimazole starting at 30 mg daily, and ophthalmopathy patients received high-dose intravenous methylprednisolone. The independent validation cohort included about 19 hyperthyroidism patients plus 17 patients who later progressed from hyperthyroidism to ophthalmopathy. In total, approximately 130 blood samples were TCR-sequenced: 40 to 45 ophthalmopathy, over 70 hyperthyroidism and about 17 hyperthyroidism-to-ophthalmopathy patients. In a handful of hyperthyroidism patients, the T-cell repertoire of thyroid tissue was compared with the T-cell repertoire of blood. The study used signatures of the TCR beta repertoire to tell Graves' ophthalmopathy apart from Graves' hyperthyroidism and to predict which patients would progress to ophthalmopathy. What the work shows at the level of the full study, not this receptor alone: Most expanded thyroid clonotypes with a frequency above 0.001 also appeared in blood, which suggests that blood repertoires may reflect the immune response in the thyroid. In cross-validation, the 13-signature model distinguished ophthalmopathy from stable hyperthyroidism with around 90% sensitivity and approximately 81% specificity, while in the test set the corresponding values were approximately 79% and 70%. In validation, the model predicted ophthalmopathy progression with 70.59% sensitivity and roughly 72% specificity; roughly 11 predicted patients were CT-confirmed with GO in a median of about 6.1 months. No statistical method was used to set the sample size in advance, and the investigators knew which group each participant was assigned to.

Patients with hyperthyroidism were aged 18 to 65 years, had been newly diagnosed, and had a disease duration of less than 2 months. Patients were excluded if they had other autoimmune diseases, uncontrolled infections, pregnancy or lactation. Diagnosis relied on clinical symptoms, serum thyroxine, TRAb, thyroid ultrasound and orbital computed tomography. Total RNA was extracted with Trizol reagent and quality-checked on an Agilent 2100 Bioanalyzer. Sequences SQVTM (CDR1) and ANQGSEA (CDR2) are obtained from the germline V gene. Its CDR3 holds 13 amino acids, cysteine through phenylalanine. Only the CDR3 region is kept as DNA, spanning 39 bases read in frame from base 1. From V the trimming removes 3 bases and from J it removes 7 bases, while the gene matches leave 8 bases of the junction unaccounted for. For repertoire sequencing, the TCR beta CDR3 regions were amplified from RNA transcripts. A first-round RT-PCR used HTBI primers with the Qiagen OneStep RT-PCR kit, followed by a second-round multiplex PCR, size selection and purification. Libraries were sequenced on an Illumina HiSeq2000 using paired-end 100 bp reads. On the authors' methods: Reads were processed with SOAPnuke, discarding reads with adapters, uncalled bases, mean Phred below 15, or no exact constant-primer or identifier match. COPE v1.2.5 was used to merge high-quality paired reads. Unique nucleotide sequences were defined as clonotypes and aligned to IMGT TRB V, D and J references using MiTCR v1.1. Analysis was restricted to V-J combinations with a frequency above 0.0001, which covered about 99% of repertoires. For each V-J combination, a TCR clonal expansion and chaos score was defined as F50 clonal expansion divided by the chaos observed in the TCRdist matrix. Welch's t-statistics and random forest were used to reduce features to about 14 V-J combinations, which were fed into a naive Bayes classifier. The Morisita-Horn index was used to measure how similar the thyroid and blood repertoires were. TCRdb cleaned the public reads at Q25 with fastp, built clones with MiXCR and kept in-frame beta chains. Each CDR3 protein appears once, grouped with its most common genes and DNA. V and J calls and clone size were set by TCRdb, not the authors. In this sample the table shows approximately 1.2 million distinct CDR3 sequences, 35% to 40% of which occur a single time. The ten largest clones capture over 8.5% of the sample.

This clonotype originated in an adult man with Graves' hyperthyroidism. The V and J genes are TRBV29-1 and TRBJ1-2; the central 7 bases match TRBD1. Input material: peripheral blood or thyroid tissue (not recorded which). The CDR3 region has the sequence CSVDPRQGFGYTF. The DNA reads as follows: TGCAGCGTTGACCCCCGACAGGGTTTTGGCTACACCTTC.